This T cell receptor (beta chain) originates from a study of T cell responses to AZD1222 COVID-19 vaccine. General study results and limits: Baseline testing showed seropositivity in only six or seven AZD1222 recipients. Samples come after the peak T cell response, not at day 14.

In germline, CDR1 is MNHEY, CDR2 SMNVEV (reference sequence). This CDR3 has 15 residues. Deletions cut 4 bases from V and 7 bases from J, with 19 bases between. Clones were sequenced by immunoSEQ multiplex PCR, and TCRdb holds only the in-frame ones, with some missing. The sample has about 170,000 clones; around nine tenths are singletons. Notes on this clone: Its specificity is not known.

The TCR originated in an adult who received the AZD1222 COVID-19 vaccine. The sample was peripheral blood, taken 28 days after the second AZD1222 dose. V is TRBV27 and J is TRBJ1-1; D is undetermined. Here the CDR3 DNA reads TGTGCCAGCAGTTCCCCCTTAGGAGTGGCGAGTGAAGCTTTCTTT. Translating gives CASSSPLGVASEAFF.